The present T cell receptor (beta chain) was sequenced within a study of monozygotic twins with cystic fibrosis. At the level of the study: Library input was 2.5 to 3 micrograms of fragmented DNA, with approximately 16 PCR cycles.

Here immunoSEQ multiplex PCR was the method, and the copy in TCRdb shows in-frame clones only, minus some. The data show 30,000 to 40,000 clones, roughly 96% seen once. As to this clone: The antigen is not known.

The study's findings and limits: The repertoire was suggested to be naive-dominated, clonality median about 0.01. Co-twins had the most similar V usage for 13 of 16 pairs, J for 8. No link emerged between shared CDR3 counts and age, concordance or severity.

The germline gives CDR1 ENHRY, CDR2 SYGVKD. There are 14 residues in the CDR3. With 0 bases removed from V and 7 bases from J, the gap between germline ends came to 9 bases. Sequencing used blood. The chain links TRBV10-3 to TRBJ1-4, with D tentatively TRBD1 (6 bases). The source is a girl between 2 and 10 years old with cystic fibrosis. CDR3 region: CAISESSGAEKLFF. The CDR3 DNA sequence: TGTGCCATCAGTGAGTCGTCAGGGGCTGAAAAACTGTTTTTT.